The clone carrying this T cell receptor (beta chain) was detected a few times. This entry belongs to a study of cytomegalovirus exposure and HLA in healthy donors. PCR employed 60 Vbeta and 13 Jbeta primers. Clones were sequenced by immunoSEQ multiplex PCR, and TCRdb holds only the in-frame ones, with some missing. The profile shows fewer than 250,000 clones, about 75% of them singletons. V lost 2 bases, J lost 5 bases, and 8 bases stayed unmatched. Per the germline V gene, CDR1 is KGHSH and CDR2 is LQKENI. The CDR3 is 16 amino acids. The V call is TRBV18, the J call TRBJ1-4; TRBD1 agrees at 7 bases. The sequencing sample was made of PBMCs. This sequence was found in a young man in good health and CMV-seronegative. In nucleotides, the CDR3 is TGTGCCAGCTCACCAAACTCGGGACAGAAAAATGAAAAACTGTTTTTT. This gives the protein CASSPNSGQKNEKLFF.